Sequencing of this TCR beta chain was carried out in a study of OX40 agonist ivuxolimab in advanced cancers. Overall study context: The treatment was a fully human IgG2 OX40 agonist, ivuxolimab. Intravenous ivuxolimab at 0.01 to 10 mg/kg was given to patients every 2 weeks. Study-wide points: With doses of 0.1-3.0 mg/kg, partial responders showed among the lowest clonal expansion.

Only in-frame clones appear in the TCRdb table, and some are missing; sequencing was by immunoSEQ multiplex PCR. The table has over 30,000 clones, around 84% seen once. Concerning this clone itself: Its specificity is not known.

This CDR3 has 15 residues. The germline CDR1 and CDR2 sequences are MNHNS and SASEGT. V was clipped by 7 bases and J by 5 bases; unmatched bases: 5. The receptor's source is an adult with an advanced solid tumor such as melanoma, head and neck, liver or kidney cancer. The specimen was CD4+ or CD8+ T cells sorted from blood, collected in a trial of the OX40 agonist ivuxolimab. The gene calls are TRBV6-1 and TRBJ2-1, with 13 bases that match TRBD2. This chain's CDR3 is CASTRLAGGNNEQFF. The CDR3 region has the DNA TGTGCCAGCACCAGACTAGCGGGAGGAAACAATGAGCAGTTCTTC.